Reported below is one T cell receptor (beta chain). The antigen is not known. This entry belongs to a study of T-cell reconstitution after alpha-beta-depleted transplantation in children. Points from the study as a whole: The study traced high day-60 TCRbeta diversity in some patients to surviving recipient T cells and thymic progenitors. T-cell counts and diversity at one year post-transplant came mainly from newly produced T cells. The origin of alpha-beta T cells about two months after transplant was reportedly several hundred expanded graft clones.

Trimming cost V 6 bases and J 7 bases, with 11 bases left between them. The CDR3 loop spans 12 amino acids. Preparation of the TCRbeta library involved a method that used unique molecular identifiers. TCRdb reprocessed the PCR reads via MiXCR and lists one record per CDR3 protein. The table shows about 600,000 distinct CDR3 sequences, with around 23% occurring only once. The chain employs TRBV12-3 or TRBV12-4 and TRBJ2-3; D call uncertain. Source: PBMCs, mostly from graft donor cells, taken 360 days after TCRalphabeta/CD19-depleted stem cell transplant. This clonotype was sampled from a boy under two years old who had a stem cell transplant for acute myeloid leukemia, so the T cells may come from the graft donor. CDR3 amino acids: CASSPAQYTQYF. The CDR3 nucleotides are TGTGCCAGCAGCCCTGCCCAGTATACGCAGTATTTT.